These 14 T cell receptor beta chains originate from one sample sequenced in a study of T-cell memory formation after mild COVID-19 (dated by TCRdb to the early 2020s). Library generation was performed with 5' RACE. These reads were obtained on an Illumina NovaSeq 6000. TCRdb trimmed the raw reads at Q25, called clones with MiXCR and kept productive beta chains. Each entry is one CDR3 protein sequence, shown with its most common DNA and genes. Recorded for this sample are roughly 370,000 distinct CDR3 sequences; approximately 15% of them occurred a single time. The top ten clonotypes cover roughly 21% of the sample. Specimen: PBMCs or a T cell subset sorted from them (not recorded which). The receptors stem from a man between 18 and 35 years old who had mild COVID-19 (a few samples of this study predate the infection). The sample titles of this study are shuffled in the database, so cell type and time point are left out; the donor was told from shared clones.

There are a few counts of this clonotype. This chain connects TRBV6-2 or TRBV6-3 to TRBJ2-5; 9 bases line up with TRBD2. With V trimmed by 2 bases and J by 5 bases, 0 bases remained unmatched. Germline CDR1 and CDR2: MNHEY and SVGEGT. The CDR3 has 13 residues. The DNA of the CDR3 is TGTGCCAGCAGTTACCTAGCGGGGGAGACCCAGTACTTC. This encodes CASSYLAGETQYF.

The table lists this clonotype with a few counts. The chain joins TRBV6-5 to TRBJ2-3; TRBD2 matches at 9 bases. V lost 0 bases, J lost 5 bases, and 9 bases stayed unmatched. The V gene's germline CDR1 is MNHEY and CDR2 SVGAGI. The length of the CDR3 is 17 residues. The CDR3 coding sequence is TGTGCCAGCAGTTACTCCCCAGGCGGGGGGGGAGTAGATACGCAGTATTTT. It translates to CASSYSPGGGGVDTQYF.

This clonotype was found many times. The V call is TRBV28, the J call TRBJ1-5; D is undetermined. This CDR3 contains 12 residues. V lost 3 bases and J lost 4, with 4 bases in between. In germline, CDR1 is MDHEN, CDR2 SYDVKM. CDR3 bases: TGTGCCAGCAGTTTTACGAATCAGCCCCAGCATTTT. As protein: CASSFTNQPQHF.

In its sample, this clonotype was seen a few times. CDR3 region: CASSQGQGGDGELFF. For the CDR3, the DNA is TGTGCCAGCAGCCAAGGACAGGGAGGCGACGGGGAGCTGTTTTTT. The rearrangement joins TRBV4-2 to TRBJ2-2; tentatively, D is TRBD1 (7 bases). CDR1 LGHNA and CDR2 YNFKEQ come from the germline V gene. Trimming pared 1 base from V and 7 bases from J, leaving 13 bases between. The CDR3 totals 15 residues.

This chain links TRBV5-6 with TRBJ1-1; D gene uncertain. V was cut by 4 bases and J by 3 bases, with 16 bases left in between. Per the germline V gene, CDR1 is SGHDT and CDR2 is YYEEEE. The CDR3 totals 15 residues. CDR3 DNA sequence: TGTGCCAGCAGCCCACGTTTTGCTATGGACACTGAAGCTTTCTTT. This encodes CASSPRFAMDTEAFF.

The chain couples TRBV20-1 to TRBJ1-4, with a possible D match to TRBD1 (6 bases). The V end lost 4 bases, the J end lost 3 bases, and 12 bases lay between the germline ends. The CDR3 covers 14 residues. CDR1 is DFQATT and CDR2 is SNEGSKA in the germline V gene (reference sequence). The CDR3 DNA is TGCAGTGCTACCCTGGGGGCAGCTAATGAAAAACTGTTTTTT. It translates to CSATLGAANEKLFF.

This clonotype was detected a few times. The chain carries TRBV7-8 and TRBJ1-1; D remains ambiguous. The CDR3 spans 15 residues. From germline, CDR1 is SGHVS and CDR2 FQNEAQ. The ends were cut back, 1 base at V and 5 bases at J, with 14 bases in the middle. CDR3 protein: CASSLGLGLGTEAFF. CDR3 nucleotide sequence: TGTGCCAGCAGCTTAGGGTTGGGTTTAGGTACTGAAGCTTTCTTT. The entire variable domain, with the rest obtained from reference TRBV7-8 and TRBJ1-1, is as follows: GAGVSQSPRYKVAKRGQDVALRCDPISGHVSLFWYQQALGQGPEFLTYFQNEAQLDKSGLPSDRFFAERPEGSVSTLKIQRTQQEDSAVYLCASSLGLGLGTEAFFGQGTRLTVV.

With regard to this clonotype: A read error may be the cause here, since a much bigger clone is one base away. This chain connects TRBV7-9 to TRBJ1-1; no reliable D call. Germline V CDR1 and CDR2: SEHNR, FQNEAQ (reference sequence). The CDR3 has 12 amino acids. Trimming stripped 1 base from V and 4 bases from J, with 4 bases between. The CDR3 DNA sequence: TGTGCCAGCAGCTTAGTTGTCACTGAAGCTTTCTTT. This sequence encodes CASSLVVTEAFF.

The V gene is TRBV20-1, the J gene TRBJ1-2; 7 positions agree with TRBD1. V was pared by 5 bases and J by 2 bases, with 14 bases of the junction left unmatched. This CDR3 is 16 amino acids long. Germline CDR1 is DFQATT and CDR2 is SNEGSKA (reference sequence). The CDR3 bases are TGCAGTGCTCCCGAATCAAACAGGGGAGTCAACTATGGCTACACCTTC. It codes for CSAPESNRGVNYGYTF.

Only a few counts were recorded for this clonotype. The DNA of the CDR3 is TGCAGCGTTGAGCGTGGTTCGGGTACCGGGGAGCTGTTTTTT. Residues: CSVERGSGTGELFF. The rearrangement joins TRBV29-1 to TRBJ2-2; unclear D gene. V was cut by 3 bases and J by 5 bases, with 13 bases left in between. This CDR3 has 14 residues. Per the germline V gene, CDR1 is SQVTM and CDR2 is ANQGSEA.

There are a few counts of this clonotype. The gene calls are TRBV2 and TRBJ2-5; D possibly corresponds to TRBD1 (6 bases). Germline V gene lookup returns CDR1 SNHLY and CDR2 FYNNEI. This CDR3 spans 15 amino acids. The ends were cut back, 7 bases at V and 4 bases at J, with 19 bases in the middle. The CDR3 region has the DNA TGTGCCAGCACGATTGGGGGCGTTGGTTCAGAGACCCAGTACTTC. This translates into CASTIGGVGSETQYF.

This sequence joins TRBV4-2 and TRBJ1-4, with D hard to call. V shed 4 bases and J shed 6 bases, with 15 bases lying between them. This CDR3 is 15 amino acids long. Germline CDR1 and CDR2: LGHNA and YNFKEQ. The CDR3 here is CASSPRVAGDEKLFF. In DNA, the CDR3 is TGTGCCAGCAGCCCGCGAGTCGCTGGGGATGAAAAACTGTTTTTT.

The sample holds a few counts of this clonotype. The chain uses TRBV5-4 and TRBJ1-2, with 11 bases lining up with TRBD1. CDR3 length: 18 residues. After removal of 4 bases from V and 3 bases from J, the junction contained 14 bases not matched to a gene. Germline lookup yields CDR1 SGHNT and CDR2 YYREEE (reference sequence). The CDR3 sequence is CASSPDRGRPRQYYGYTF. CDR3 bases: TGTGCCAGCAGCCCGGACAGGGGGCGTCCCCGCCAATACTATGGCTACACCTTC.

This clonotype was detected a few times. V usage is TRBV5-1 and J usage is TRBJ2-1, with TRBD2 identical over 15 bases. This CDR3 is built from 15 residues. Germline assignment: CDR1 SGHRS and CDR2 YFSETQ. V shed 4 bases, J shed 10 bases, and the junction held 6 bases outside the gene matches. CDR3 region: CASSPGLAGGPEQFF. The DNA of the CDR3 is TGCGCCAGCAGCCCCGGACTAGCGGGGGGGCCCGAGCAGTTCTTC. The whole variable domain, remainder taken from reference TRBV5-1 and TRBJ2-1, is KAGVTQTPRYLIKTRGQQVTLSCSPISGHRSVSWYQQTPGQGLQFLFEYFSETQRNKGNFPGRFSGRQFSNSRSEMNVSTLELGDSALYLCASSPGLAGGPEQFFGPGTRLTVL.